This note documents a single T cell receptor (beta chain) sequence. The data were obtained in a study of shared clonotypes between healthy human individuals. Sequenced by immunoSEQ multiplex PCR; TCRdb stores in-frame clones only, minus some. This table has 2 million to 3 million clones, more than 85% appearing once. V dropped 3 bases and J dropped 8; count of bases not matched to a gene: 10. The CDR3 has 15 amino acids. Germline CDR1 is SGHAT and CDR2 is FQNNGV. This clonotype originated in a man aged 18-30 years in good health. Some clones in this sample may be carry-over from other donors' samples. This chain links TRBV11-2 with TRBJ2-3; 8 positions match TRBD2. The source material was naive CD4+ T cells from PBMCs. The subset was: CD45RA+ positively selected. The CDR3: CASSFSRQAGGTQYF. The DNA of the CDR3 is TGTGCCAGCAGCTTCAGTAGACAGGCGGGAGGTACGCAGTATTTT.